Ten or more counts support the clone carrying this TCR beta chain. Antigen specificity is unknown. This entry comes from a study of neurological immune-mediated disorders. CDR1 WSHSY and CDR2 SAAADI come from the germline V gene. The CDR3 is 15 residues long. The trim removed 1 base at V and 9 bases at J, leaving 5 bases unmatched. Study findings and constraints: Among 34 multiple sclerosis patients, phylogenetic grouping put the repertoires of 18 into a single related-CDR3 cluster, a possible signature. Falling below healthy controls, multiple sclerosis showed the least TCR clonal expansion, while HTLV-1-associated myelopathy showed the most.

Unsorted libraries came from 2 million PBMCs stored at -80 °C. Synthesis of cDNA used 5'RACE (with 10-nucleotide random UMIs). TCRdb called the 5' RACE reads again in MiXCR, with one record for every CDR3 protein. In the table there are more than 45,000 distinct CDR3 sequences, 3% to 4.5% of which are singletons. The clonotype comes from a man in his thirties or forties with multiple sclerosis. The sequenced sample consisted of PBMCs. The chain uses TRBV10-2 and TRBJ2-1; 11 positions match TRBD1. CDR3 DNA sequence: TGCGCCAGCAGTGAGTTTAGGACAGGGGGCAGTGAGCAGTTCTTC. Translation gives CASSEFRTGGSEQFF.